This TCR beta chain comes out of a study of patients and donors after allogeneic stem cell transplantation. One entry per CDR3 protein results from TCRdb running MiXCR on the RT-PCR reads. The sample has 85,000 to 90,000 distinct CDR3 sequences, roughly 52% seen once. Germline V gene lookup returns CDR1 MNHEY and CDR2 SVGAGI. Trimming stripped 3 bases from V and 7 bases from J, with 10 bases between. The CDR3 length is 13 residues. This TCR derives from a human donor who was either an allogeneic HSCT recipient or a stem cell or donor lymphocyte infusion donor (not recorded which). It is not recorded whose cells these are; they may come from a transplant donor. Sequencing was done on a sample of blood, either unsorted or a sorted T cell fraction (not recorded which). The chain uses TRBV6-5 and TRBJ1-3; D is possibly TRBD1 (6 bases). CDR3 DNA: TGTGCCAGCAGTTATACAGGGTATAACACCATATATTTT. Protein: CASSYTGYNTIYF.